The rows below give T cell receptor beta chains drawn from one sample of a study of siplizumab effects on memory and regulatory T cells. Method: immunoSEQ multiplex PCR; TCRdb's copy keeps in-frame clones and lacks some. The sample has over 100,000 clones, 85% to 95% seen once; the top ten hold under 0.2%. Sequencing input: non-Treg CD4+ T cells sorted from blood. Source of these receptors: a human donor in good health. Both conserved end residues are part of each CDR3. Each record gives: J gene, V gene, CDR3 protein.

>TRBJ2-7|TRBV5-1
CASSQGQGAHEQYF
>TRBJ2-2|TRBV5-1
CASSLVGAMELFF
>TRBJ2-1|TRBV5-6
CASSLYRDRGQEEQFF
>TRBJ2-5|TRBV4-1
CASSQVRRETQYF
>TRBJ2-3|TRBV6-1
CASTRATTDTQYF
>TRBJ1-2|TRBV18
CASSPTDRVRGYTF
>TRBJ1-5|TRBV5-5
CASSLYFSGNQPQHF
>TRBJ2-7|TRBV15
CATSRGDRGDEQYF
>TRBJ1-1|TRBV11-2
CASSLAAGYLNTEAFF
>TRBJ2-1|TRBV6-5
CASSYRPPSSYNEQFF
>TRBJ2-5|TRBV5-1
CASSAGDRGTQETQYF
>TRBJ1-1|TRBV6-5
CASSYQTTGVNTEAFF
>TRBJ1-1|TRBV5-5
CASSRDRDRFFF
>TRBJ1-5|TRBV6-1
CASSEDGGGWDQPQHF
>TRBJ1-1|TRBV10-3
CAISESDTGNTEAFF
>TRBJ2-1|TRBV9
CASSVGWERWHEQFF
>TRBJ2-1|TRBV5-4
CASSASSPLSNNEQFF
>TRBJ1-2|TRBV27
CASSKTGTYGYTF
>TRBJ1-4|TRBV14
CASSQVRGVNEKLFF
>TRBJ2-5|TRBV18
CASSPTYETQYF